One and the same sample provided the 13 T cell receptor beta chains below, sequenced in a study of blood T cell repertoires in COVID-19. Assay used: immunoSEQ multiplex PCR; TCRdb lists only in-frame clones, some missing. The repertoire holds some 180,000 clones, with 82% as singletons. The source material was peripheral blood. These receptors were collected from a woman aged 55-69 years with COVID-19, enrolled during active disease.

This clone was counted a single time. The chain links TRBV7-9 to TRBJ1-2, with TRBD1 as a possible D gene (5 bases). Germline CDR1 SEHNR, CDR2 FQNEAQ (reference sequence). V gave up 3 bases and J gave up 2 bases, with 13 bases separating them. There are 15 residues in the CDR3. The CDR3 reads CASSFAGQGNYGYTF. The CDR3 coding sequence is TGTGCCAGCAGCTTCGCGGGGCAGGGAAACTATGGCTACACCTTC. The full variable domain, in which reference TRBV7-9 and TRBJ1-2 provide the parts outside the CDR3, is DTGVSQNPRHKITKRGQNVTFRCDPISEHNRLYWYRQTLGQGPEFLTYFQNEAQLEKSRLLSDRFSAERPKGSFSTLEIQRTEQGDSAMYLCASSFAGQGNYGYTFGSGTRLTVV.

This chain links TRBV27 with TRBJ2-3, with D maybe TRBD2 (5 bases). Germline assignment: CDR1 MNHEY and CDR2 SMNVEV (reference sequence). The length of the CDR3 is 14 residues. Trimming took off 7 bases at V and 4 bases at J, with 15 bases between the two ends. CDR3 sequence reads: CASKLGSGSDTQYF. The CDR3 DNA reads as TGTGCCAGCAAGTTAGGGAGCGGTTCAGATACGCAGTATTTT.

The chain recombines TRBV4-2 with TRBJ2-1; the match to TRBD2 covers 8 bases. The CDR3 runs to 15 residues. Unmatched junction bases numbered 4, after V lost 2 bases and J lost 4 bases. CDR1 and CDR2 from the germline V gene are LGHNA and YNFKEQ. The CDR3 DNA is TGTGCCAGCAGCCAAACAACTAGCGGATACAATGAGCAGTTCTTC. Translation gives CASSQTTSGYNEQFF.

DNA of the CDR3: TGTGCCAGCAGTTACTCTTTTCAGGGTCTAAATGAGCAGTTCTTC. Translating gives CASSYSFQGLNEQFF. The chain couples TRBV6-5 to TRBJ2-1, with D perhaps TRBD1 (5 bases). The V end lost 0 bases, the J end lost 7 bases, and 13 bases lay between the germline ends. Per the germline V gene, CDR1 is MNHEY and CDR2 is SVGAGI. The CDR3 has 15 residues.

The V call is TRBV2, the J call TRBJ2-3, with TRBD2 matching 10 bases. V shed 7 bases, J shed 1 base, and the junction held 5 bases outside the gene matches. In germline, CDR1 is SNHLY, CDR2 FYNNEI. The CDR3 consists of 15 residues. DNA for the CDR3: TGTGCCAGCAAACTCCTAGCGGGGGGCACAGATACGCAGTATTTT. It codes for CASKLLAGGTDTQYF. The full variable domain, its missing parts supplied by reference TRBV2 and TRBJ2-3, is EPEVTQTPSHQVTQMGQEVILRCVPISNHLYFYWYRQILGQKVEFLVSFYNNEISEKSEIFDDQFSVERPDGSNFTLKIRSTKLEDSAMYFCASKLLAGGTDTQYFGPGTRLTVL.

The J gene is TRBJ2-7, the V gene TRBV4-2, with a tentative D call TRBD1 (6 bases). Looked up from germline, CDR1 is LGHNA and CDR2 is YNFKEQ. The CDR3 extends over 15 amino acids. With 2 bases removed from V and 2 bases from J, the gap between germline ends came to 13 bases. The CDR3 nucleotides are TGTGCCAGCAGCCAATATAAGGGGGTTGCCTACGAGCAGTACTTC. It specifies CASSQYKGVAYEQYF.

This chain joins TRBV28 and TRBJ2-3, with TRBD2 matching over 9 bases. V lost 6 bases, J lost 6 bases, and 10 bases stayed unmatched. The CDR3 spans 15 residues. Per germline, CDR1 MDHEN and CDR2 SYDVKM. The CDR3 sequence: CASRASLAGADTQYF. The CDR3 DNA sequence: TGTGCCAGCAGGGCATCTTTAGCGGGAGCGGATACGCAGTATTTT.

The chain couples TRBV24-1 to TRBJ2-6; D is uncertain. Germline CDR1 KGHDR, CDR2 SFDVKD. The germline V and J ends were trimmed by 5 bases and 0 bases, with 10 bases remaining between them. The CDR3 consists of 16 residues. The CDR3 spells CATSVYADSGANVLTF. CDR3 sequence (DNA): TGTGCCACCAGTGTTTATGCAGACTCTGGGGCCAACGTCCTGACTTTC.

The chain couples TRBV7-3 to TRBJ2-3, with TRBD2 matching over 11 bases. J lost 4 bases, V lost 2 bases, and 5 bases had no gene match. Germline-derived CDR1 and CDR2 are SGHTA and FQGTGA. There are 16 residues in the CDR3. CDR3 protein: CASSLVGSGGADTQYF. CDR3 sequence (DNA): TGTGCCAGCAGCTTAGTTGGTAGCGGGGGGGCAGATACGCAGTATTTT.

The chain recombines TRBV18 with TRBJ2-5; 14 bases are a match to TRBD2. Looked up from germline, CDR1 is KGHSH and CDR2 is LQKENI. Trimming removed 6 bases from V and 5 bases from J; junction bases left unmatched: 8. This CDR3 contains 16 residues. CDR3 in DNA: TGTGCCAGCTCCCCGGGACTAGCGGGGGCCGGTGAGACCCAGTACTTC. This gives the protein CASSPGLAGAGETQYF. The complete variable domain, with remaining parts taken from reference TRBV18 and TRBJ2-5, reads NAGVMQNPRHLVRRRGQEARLRCSPMKGHSHVYWYRQLPEEGLKFMVYLQKENIIDESGMPKERFSAEFPKEGPSILRIQQVVRGDSAAYFCASSPGLAGAGETQYFGPGTRLLVL.

The J gene is TRBJ2-3, the V gene TRBV4-1; a possible D gene is TRBD1 (6 bases). V was cut by 3 bases and J by 2 bases, with 12 bases left in between. Germline CDR1 MGHRA, CDR2 YSYEKL. This CDR3 region has 15 residues. In DNA form, the CDR3 reads TGCGCCAGCAGCCAGGGGGCCGACTCCACAGATACGCAGTATTTT. Amino acid sequence: CASSQGADSTDTQYF.

The chain has TRBV7-9 and TRBJ2-1; 10 positions agree with TRBD1. The length of the CDR3 is 19 residues. CDR1 SEHNR and CDR2 FQNEAQ come from the germline V gene (reference sequence). V was pared by 5 bases and J by 4 bases, with 17 bases of the junction left unmatched. As DNA, the CDR3 is TGTGCCAGCAGCCCAGACCACCACCCGACAGGGGGCGCGTACAATGAGCAGTTCTTC. Translated, it gives CASSPDHHPTGGAYNEQFF.

V gene TRBV28 combines with J gene TRBJ2-3; D is possibly TRBD1 (5 bases). This CDR3 has 15 residues. Trimming took 2 bases from V and 8 from J, leaving 17 bases between them. Germline lookup yields CDR1 MDHEN and CDR2 SYDVKM. The CDR3, as DNA: TGTGCCAGCAGTTTACCCGGCAGGGTAGAGGCTACGCAGTATTTT. Its translation: CASSLPGRVEATQYF.